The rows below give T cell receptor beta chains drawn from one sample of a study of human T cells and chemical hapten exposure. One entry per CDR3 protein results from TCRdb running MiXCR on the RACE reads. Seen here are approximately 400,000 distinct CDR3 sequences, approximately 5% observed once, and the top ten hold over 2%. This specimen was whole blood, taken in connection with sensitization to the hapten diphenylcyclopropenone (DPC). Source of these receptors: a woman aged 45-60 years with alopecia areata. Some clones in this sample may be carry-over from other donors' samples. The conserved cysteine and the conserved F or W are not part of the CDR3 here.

cdr3_aa: ASRGDGLFRAF
v_call: TRBV2
j_call: TRBJ1-1

cdr3_aa: ATSDLTSGIGDTQY
v_call: TRBV24-1
j_call: TRBJ2-3

cdr3_aa: ASSPSPRSYNEQF
v_call: TRBV14
j_call: TRBJ2-1

cdr3_aa: ASSLGDRAYEQY
v_call: TRBV5-1
j_call: TRBJ2-7

cdr3_aa: ASSFSGPRTEQY
v_call: TRBV5-4
j_call: TRBJ2-7

cdr3_aa: SAHSRGDSPLH
v_call: TRBV20-1
j_call: TRBJ1-6

cdr3_aa: ASSPSTHHPSLH
v_call: TRBV12-3/TRBV12-4
j_call: TRBJ1-6

cdr3_aa: ASSPQGDEAYEQY
v_call: TRBV14
j_call: TRBJ2-7

cdr3_aa: ASSERTGGSEQF
v_call: TRBV2
j_call: TRBJ2-1

cdr3_aa: ASSLWGDQPQH
v_call: TRBV7-9
j_call: TRBJ1-5

cdr3_aa: ASSTPRTSMNEQF
v_call: TRBV27
j_call: TRBJ2-1

cdr3_aa: ASSRIRDYGNQPQH
v_call: TRBV27
j_call: TRBJ1-5

cdr3_aa: ASSLQLAGFYNEQF
v_call: TRBV27
j_call: TRBJ2-1

cdr3_aa: ATSPGLAGVEQY
v_call: TRBV3-1
j_call: TRBJ2-7

cdr3_aa: ASSQDDRNYGYT
v_call: TRBV4-2
j_call: TRBJ1-2

cdr3_aa: ASSLEKKFGDEQF
v_call: TRBV12-3/TRBV12-4
j_call: TRBJ2-1